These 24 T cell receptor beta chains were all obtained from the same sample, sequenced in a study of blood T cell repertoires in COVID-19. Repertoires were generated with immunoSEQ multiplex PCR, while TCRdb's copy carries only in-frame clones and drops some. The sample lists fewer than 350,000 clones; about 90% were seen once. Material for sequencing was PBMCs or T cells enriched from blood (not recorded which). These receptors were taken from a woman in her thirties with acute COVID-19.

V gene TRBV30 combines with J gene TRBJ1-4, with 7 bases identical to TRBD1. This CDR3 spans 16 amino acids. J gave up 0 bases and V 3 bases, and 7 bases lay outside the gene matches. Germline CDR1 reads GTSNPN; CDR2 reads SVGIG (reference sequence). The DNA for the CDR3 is TGTGCCTGGAGCAACCCCGGGACAGCAACTAATGAAAAACTGTTTTTT. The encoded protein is CAWSNPGTATNEKLFF.

In nucleotides, the CDR3 is TGTGCCAGCAGCCGGACATACGAGACCCAGTACTTC. Residues: CASSRTYETQYF. The chain is built from TRBV7-9 and TRBJ2-5, with TRBD1 as a possible D gene (5 bases). V was cut by 5 bases and J by 5 bases, with 9 bases left in between. This CDR3 contains 12 residues. The V gene's germline CDR1 is SEHNR and CDR2 FQNEAQ (reference sequence).

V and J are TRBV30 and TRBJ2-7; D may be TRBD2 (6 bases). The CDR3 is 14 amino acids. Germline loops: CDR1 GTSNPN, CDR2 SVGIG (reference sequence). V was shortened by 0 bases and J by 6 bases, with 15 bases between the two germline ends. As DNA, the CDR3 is TGTGCCTGGAGTGTTTGGGAGGTCGGCGGCGAGCAGTACTTC. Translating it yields CAWSVWEVGGEQYF.

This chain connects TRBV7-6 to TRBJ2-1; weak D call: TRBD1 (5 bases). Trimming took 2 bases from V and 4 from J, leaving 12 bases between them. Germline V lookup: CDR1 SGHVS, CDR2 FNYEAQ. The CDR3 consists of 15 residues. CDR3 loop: CASSLQGSIYNEQFF. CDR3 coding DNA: TGTGCCAGCAGCTTACAGGGTTCAATATACAATGAGCAGTTCTTC.

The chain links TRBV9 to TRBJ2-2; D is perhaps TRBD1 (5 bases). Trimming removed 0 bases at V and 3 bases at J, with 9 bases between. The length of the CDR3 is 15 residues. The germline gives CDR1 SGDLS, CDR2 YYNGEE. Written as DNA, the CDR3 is TGTGCCAGCAGCGTAGATTCAGGGTACACCGGGGAGCTGTTTTTT. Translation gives CASSVDSGYTGELFF.

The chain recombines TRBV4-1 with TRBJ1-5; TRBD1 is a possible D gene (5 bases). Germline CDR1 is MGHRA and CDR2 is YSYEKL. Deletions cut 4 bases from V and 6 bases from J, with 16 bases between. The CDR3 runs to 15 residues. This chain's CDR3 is CASSPLQQEFQPQHF. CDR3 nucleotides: TGCGCCAGCAGCCCCCTACAACAGGAGTTTCAGCCCCAGCATTTT.

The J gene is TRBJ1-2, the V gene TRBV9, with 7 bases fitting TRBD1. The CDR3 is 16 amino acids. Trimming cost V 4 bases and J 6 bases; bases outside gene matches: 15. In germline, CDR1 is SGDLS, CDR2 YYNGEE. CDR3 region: CASSHFDRGRVDGYTF. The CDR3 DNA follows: TGTGCCAGCAGCCACTTTGATAGGGGGCGCGTGGATGGCTACACCTTC.

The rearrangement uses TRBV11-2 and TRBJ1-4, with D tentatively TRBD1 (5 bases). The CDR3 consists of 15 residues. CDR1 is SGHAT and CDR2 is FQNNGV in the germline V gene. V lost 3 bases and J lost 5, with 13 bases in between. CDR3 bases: TGTGCCAGCAGCTTCTTACAACAGGAGAATGAAAAACTGTTTTTT. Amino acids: CASSFLQQENEKLFF.

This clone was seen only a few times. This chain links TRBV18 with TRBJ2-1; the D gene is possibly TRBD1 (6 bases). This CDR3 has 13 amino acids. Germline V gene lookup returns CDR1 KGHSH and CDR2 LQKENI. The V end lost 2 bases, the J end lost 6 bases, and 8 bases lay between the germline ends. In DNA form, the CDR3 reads TGTGCCAGCTCACCATTAGGGGGCAATGAGCAGTTCTTC. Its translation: CASSPLGGNEQFF. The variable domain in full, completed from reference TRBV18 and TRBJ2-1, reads NAGVMQNPRHLVRRRGQEARLRCSPMKGHSHVYWYRQLPEEGLKFMVYLQKENIIDESGMPKERFSAEFPKEGPSILRIQQVVRGDSAAYFCASSPLGGNEQFFGPGTRLTVL.

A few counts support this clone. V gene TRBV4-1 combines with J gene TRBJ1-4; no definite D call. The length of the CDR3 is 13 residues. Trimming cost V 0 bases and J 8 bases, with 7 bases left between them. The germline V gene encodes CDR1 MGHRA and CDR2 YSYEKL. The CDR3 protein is CASSQDFEEKLFF. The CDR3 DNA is TGCGCCAGCAGCCAAGATTTTGAGGAAAAACTGTTTTTT.

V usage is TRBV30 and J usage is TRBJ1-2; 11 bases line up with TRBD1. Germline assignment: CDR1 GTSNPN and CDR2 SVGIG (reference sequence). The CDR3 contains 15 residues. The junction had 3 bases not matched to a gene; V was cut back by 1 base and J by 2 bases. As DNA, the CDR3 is TGTGCCTGGAGTGCCGGGACAGGGGGAAACTATGGCTACACCTTC. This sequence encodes CAWSAGTGGNYGYTF.

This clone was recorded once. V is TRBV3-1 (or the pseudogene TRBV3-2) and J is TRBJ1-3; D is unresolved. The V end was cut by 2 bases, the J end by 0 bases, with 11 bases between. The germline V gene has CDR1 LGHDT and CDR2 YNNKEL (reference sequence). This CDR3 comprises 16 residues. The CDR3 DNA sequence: TGTGCCAGCAGCCAAAACTTGGCGGGCTCTGGAAACACCATATATTTT. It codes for CASSQNLAGSGNTIYF.

This CDR3 is CASSIASGPYNEQFF. In DNA, the CDR3 is TGTGCCAGTAGTATAGCTAGCGGACCCTACAATGAGCAGTTCTTC. The chain is built from TRBV19 and TRBJ2-1, with 7 bases fitting TRBD2. From germline, CDR1 is LNHDA and CDR2 SQIVND (reference sequence). The CDR3 is made up of 15 amino acids. Trimming removed 1 base from V and 2 bases from J; junction bases left unmatched: 2. Combining the CDR3 with reference TRBV19 and TRBJ2-1 gives the whole variable domain DGGITQSPKYLFRKEGQNVTLSCEQNLNHDAMYWYRQDPGQGLRLIYYSQIVNDFQKGDIAEGYSVSREKKESFPLTVTSAQKNPTAFYLCASSIASGPYNEQFFGPGTRLTVL.

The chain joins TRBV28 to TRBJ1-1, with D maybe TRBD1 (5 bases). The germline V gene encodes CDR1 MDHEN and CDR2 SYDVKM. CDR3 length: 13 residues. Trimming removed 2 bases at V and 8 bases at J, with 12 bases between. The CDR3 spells CASSLADTEEAFF. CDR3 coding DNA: TGTGCCAGCAGTTTAGCGGACACTGAGGAAGCTTTCTTT.

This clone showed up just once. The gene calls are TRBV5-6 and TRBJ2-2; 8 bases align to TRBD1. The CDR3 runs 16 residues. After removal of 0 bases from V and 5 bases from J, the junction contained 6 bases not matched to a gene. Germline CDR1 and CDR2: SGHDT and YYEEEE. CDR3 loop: CASSLEARGLTGELFF. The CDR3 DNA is TGTGCCAGCAGCTTGGAGGCCAGGGGGCTTACCGGGGAGCTGTTTTTT.

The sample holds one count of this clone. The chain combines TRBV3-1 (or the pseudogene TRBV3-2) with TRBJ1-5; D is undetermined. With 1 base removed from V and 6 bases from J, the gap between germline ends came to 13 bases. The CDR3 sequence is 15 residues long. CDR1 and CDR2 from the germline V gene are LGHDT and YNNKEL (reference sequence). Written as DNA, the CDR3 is TGTGCCAGCAGCCAAGGCGCGGGAGGGAGTCAGCCCCAGCATTTT. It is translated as CASSQGAGGSQPQHF.

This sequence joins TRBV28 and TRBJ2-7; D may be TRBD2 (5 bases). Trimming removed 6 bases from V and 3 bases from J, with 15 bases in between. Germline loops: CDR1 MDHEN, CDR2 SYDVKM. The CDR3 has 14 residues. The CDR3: CASRAGGDLYEQYF. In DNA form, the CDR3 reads TGTGCCAGCAGGGCGGGCGGAGACCTCTACGAGCAGTACTTC.

DNA of the CDR3: TGTGCCAGCAGGCCGTCAGGGGGATCCTACGAGCAGTACTTC. Translated: CASRPSGGSYEQYF. The J gene is TRBJ2-7, the V gene TRBV11-2; 7 positions match TRBD1. The CDR3 is 14 amino acids. V was pared by 6 bases and J by 1 base, with 6 bases of the junction left unmatched. Germline assignment: CDR1 SGHAT and CDR2 FQNNGV.

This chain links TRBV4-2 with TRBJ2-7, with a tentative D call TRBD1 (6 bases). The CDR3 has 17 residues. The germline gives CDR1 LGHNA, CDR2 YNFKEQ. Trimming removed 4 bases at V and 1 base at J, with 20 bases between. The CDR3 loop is CASSRDLNRERSYEQYF. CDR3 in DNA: TGTGCCAGCAGCCGTGATCTGAACAGGGAGAGGTCCTACGAGCAGTACTTC.

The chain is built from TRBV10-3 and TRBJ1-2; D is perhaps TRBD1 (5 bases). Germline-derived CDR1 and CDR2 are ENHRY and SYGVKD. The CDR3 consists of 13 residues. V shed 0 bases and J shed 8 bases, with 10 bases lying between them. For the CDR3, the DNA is TGTGCCATCAGTGAGTCGACAGTTGAGGGCTACACCTTC. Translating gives CAISESTVEGYTF.

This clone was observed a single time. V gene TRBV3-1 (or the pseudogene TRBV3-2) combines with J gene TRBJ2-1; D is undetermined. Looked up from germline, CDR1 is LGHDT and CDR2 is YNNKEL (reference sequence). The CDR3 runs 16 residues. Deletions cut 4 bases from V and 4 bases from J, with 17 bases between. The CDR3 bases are TGTGCCAGCAGCCGGGCCCTCTTTAGTACGTACAATGAGCAGTTCTTC. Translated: CASSRALFSTYNEQFF.

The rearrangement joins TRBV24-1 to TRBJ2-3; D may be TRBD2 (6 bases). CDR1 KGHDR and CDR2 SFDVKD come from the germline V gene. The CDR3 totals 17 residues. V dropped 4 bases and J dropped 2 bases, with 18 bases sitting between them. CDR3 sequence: CATSDPTAGSYTDTQYF. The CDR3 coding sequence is TGTGCCACCAGTGACCCCACTGCGGGGAGCTACACAGATACGCAGTATTTT.

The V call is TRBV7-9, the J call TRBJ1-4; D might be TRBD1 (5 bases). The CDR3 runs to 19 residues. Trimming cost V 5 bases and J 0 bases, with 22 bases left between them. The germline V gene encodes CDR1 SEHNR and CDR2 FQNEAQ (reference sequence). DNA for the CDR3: TGTGCCAGCAGCCAAACGGGACTCCTAACCCCCTCAACTAATGAAAAACTGTTTTTT. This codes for CASSQTGLLTPSTNEKLFF.

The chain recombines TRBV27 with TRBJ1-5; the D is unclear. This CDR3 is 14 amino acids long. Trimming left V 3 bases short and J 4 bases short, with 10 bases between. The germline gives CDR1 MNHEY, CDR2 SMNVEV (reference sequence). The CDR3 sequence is CASSLVGGNQPQHF. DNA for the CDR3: TGTGCCAGCAGTTTGGTAGGCGGGAATCAGCCCCAGCATTTT.